What follows are 20 T cell receptor beta chains derived from one specimen sequenced in a study of OX40 agonist ivuxolimab in advanced cancers. The protocol was immunoSEQ multiplex PCR, while the TCRdb copy is restricted to in-frame clones and leaves out a portion. This sample yields approximately 13,000 clones, of which around 82% are seen a single time; about 24% belongs to the top ten. Sequencing used CD4+ or CD8+ T cells sorted from blood, obtained in a trial of the OX40 agonist ivuxolimab. Receptor source: an adult with an advanced solid tumor such as melanoma, head and neck, liver or kidney cancer.

This clone was observed once. The J gene is TRBJ1-5, the V gene TRBV6-5; D is ambiguous. The germline V gene encodes CDR1 MNHEY and CDR2 SVGAGI. Trimming shortened V by 6 bases and J by 11 bases, and 14 bases separated the two germline ends. This CDR3 is 12 amino acids long. This CDR3 is CASSWPGQSQHF. Here the CDR3 DNA reads TGTGCCAGCAGCTGGCCGGGCCAGTCCCAGCATTTT.

The V call is TRBV25-1, the J call TRBJ2-1; 10 bases map to TRBD2. Germline V gene sequence: CDR1 MGHDK, CDR2 SYGVNS. The V gene end was trimmed by 5 bases and the J gene end by 4 bases; junction bases not matched to a gene: 11. The CDR3 sequence is 17 residues long. For the CDR3, the DNA is TGTGCCAGCAGTCCCAGCCTAGCGGGGGCGAGGTACAATGAGCAGTTCTTC. This gives the protein CASSPSLAGARYNEQFF.

V is TRBV28 and J is TRBJ2-3; weak D call: TRBD1 (5 bases). The CDR3 is 13 residues long. V was cut by 6 bases and J by 1 base, with 8 bases left in between. The V gene's germline CDR1 is MDHEN and CDR2 SYDVKM. CDR3 sequence (DNA): TGTGCCAGCAGAGTACAGGGCACAGATACGCAGTATTTT. Translation: CASRVQGTDTQYF.

About this clone itself: Its ends do not fully match the called genes, so a read error is possible. V and J are TRBV6-6 and TRBJ1-4; tentatively, D is TRBD1 (5 bases). The germline CDR1 and CDR2 sequences are MNHNY and SVGAGI (reference sequence). The CDR3 length is 16 residues. The CDR3 DNA is TGTGCCAGCAGTAACTCAAGGGGATTGACTAATGAAAAACTGTTTTTT. Its translation is CASSNSRGLTNEKLFF.

The chain carries TRBV4-1 and TRBJ2-3; TRBD2 agrees at 10 bases. CDR1 and CDR2 (germline): MGHRA, YSYEKL. V lost 1 base to trimming and J lost 4 bases; unmatched junction nucleotides: 8. The CDR3 loop spans 17 amino acids. The DNA of the CDR3 is TGCGCCAGCAGCCAAGTCCCAGCGGGAGGGCCCCCAGATACGCAGTATTTT. Amino acids: CASSQVPAGGPPDTQYF.

V and J are TRBV2 and TRBJ2-7; D is unclear. The CDR3 runs 13 residues. Germline V gene data show CDR1 as SNHLY and CDR2 as FYNNEI. The ends were cut back, 6 bases at V and 3 bases at J, with 12 bases in the middle. CDR3 in amino acids: CASSPTSNYEQYF. The CDR3 DNA reads as TGTGCCAGCAGCCCCACCTCCAACTACGAGCAGTACTTC.

This chain links TRBV9 with TRBJ2-1, with 8 bases lining up with TRBD1. J was trimmed by 10 bases and V by 2 bases; bases with no gene match: 5. This CDR3 comprises 13 residues. CDR1 is SGDLS, CDR2 YYNGEE, per germline. The CDR3 protein is CASSVQGAYEQFF. The CDR3 DNA follows: TGTGCCAGCAGCGTTCAGGGGGCCTACGAGCAGTTCTTC.

This chain's CDR3 is CASSLAGSGGEYF. The CDR3 region has the DNA TGTGCCAGCAGCTTAGCGGGTAGCGGGGGGGAGTATTTT. The rearrangement joins TRBV11-2 to TRBJ2-3; 11 bases are shared with TRBD2. The ends lost 1 base at V and 13 bases at J; junction bases unmatched: 4. The CDR3 is 13 residues long. Germline CDR1 SGHAT, CDR2 FQNNGV. The full variable domain, its missing parts supplied by reference TRBV11-2 and TRBJ2-3, is EAGVAQSPRYKIIEKRQSVAFWCNPISGHATLYWYQQILGQGPKLLIQFQNNGVVDDSQLPKDRFSAERLKGVDSTLKIQPAKLEDSAVYLCASSLAGSGGEYFGPGTRLTVL.

This clone was detected once. This chain links TRBV6-1 with TRBJ1-2, with 9 bases matching TRBD1. Germline values: CDR1 MNHNS, CDR2 SASEGT. This CDR3 has 18 residues. The J segment lost 3 bases and the V segment lost 4 bases, leaving 15 bases of the junction unmatched. The CDR3 here is CASSAYRLLRTGDYGYTF. The CDR3 region has the DNA TGTGCCAGCAGTGCCTATCGACTCTTAAGGACAGGGGACTATGGCTACACCTTC.

This clone was observed a single time. The chain employs TRBV5-8 and TRBJ2-3; D not resolved. Trimming left V 0 bases short and J 6 bases short, with 8 bases between. The CDR3 length is 13 residues. Germline assignment: CDR1 SGHTS and CDR2 YDEGEE. The CDR3 region is CASSLDMADTQYF. DNA of the CDR3: TGTGCCAGCAGCTTGGATATGGCTGATACGCAGTATTTT.

The chain has TRBV9 and TRBJ2-7, with a weak D call TRBD1 (6 bases). Germline assignment: CDR1 SGDLS and CDR2 YYNGEE. The CDR3 loop spans 16 amino acids. V lost 0 bases to trimming and J lost 5 bases, with 18 bases between them. This CDR3 is CASSVGQFGQWDEQYF. The CDR3 coding sequence is TGTGCCAGCAGCGTAGGCCAATTCGGACAGTGGGACGAGCAGTACTTC.

The chain links TRBV29-1 to TRBJ2-5, with TRBD1 identical over 8 bases. Germline assignment: CDR1 SQVTM and CDR2 ANQGSEA. V was pared by 6 bases and J by 4 bases, with 7 bases of the junction left unmatched. The CDR3 has 13 residues. DNA for the CDR3: TGCAGCGTCAGCTCAGGGGGCGCAGAGACCCAGTACTTC. It is translated as CSVSSGGAETQYF.

The chain recombines TRBV7-9 with TRBJ2-1; 10 nucleotides line up with TRBD2. The CDR3 length is 14 residues. The junction had 4 bases not matched to a gene; V was cut back by 7 bases and J by 4 bases. CDR1 SEHNR and CDR2 FQNEAQ come from the germline V gene (reference sequence). The CDR3 loop reads CASTERGGYNEQFF. In nucleotides, the CDR3 is TGTGCCAGCACCGAGCGGGGGGGGTACAATGAGCAGTTCTTC. The variable domain in full, with the rest retrieved from reference TRBV7-9 and TRBJ2-1, is DTGVSQNPRHKITKRGQNVTFRCDPISEHNRLYWYRQTLGQGPEFLTYFQNEAQLEKSRLLSDRFSAERPKGSFSTLEIQRTEQGDSAMYLCASTERGGYNEQFFGPGTRLTVL.

The CDR3 DNA sequence: TGTGCCAGCAGCGTGGGTCCGGGGGAGACCCAGTACTTC. It translates to CASSVGPGETQYF. This chain joins TRBV5-6 and TRBJ2-5, with D tentatively TRBD2 (5 bases). This CDR3 contains 13 residues. Trimming shortened V by 4 bases and J by 5 bases, and 12 bases separated the two germline ends. CDR1 SGHDT and CDR2 YYEEEE come from the germline V gene.

The rearrangement links TRBV20-1 to TRBJ2-7; D is unclear. The germline V and J ends were trimmed by 1 base and 3 bases, with 4 bases remaining between them. CDR1 DFQATT and CDR2 SNEGSKA come from the germline V gene (reference sequence). The CDR3 length is 11 residues. In nucleotides, the CDR3 is TGCAGTGCTAGAGTCCTCTACGAGCAGTACTTC. This encodes CSARVLYEQYF.

The chain combines TRBV28 with TRBJ1-2; D perhaps matches TRBD1 (5 bases). V lost 4 bases and J lost 8, with 20 bases in between. Germline assignment: CDR1 MDHEN and CDR2 SYDVKM. This CDR3 spans 15 amino acids. CDR3 residues: CASSSEQALKGGYTF. The CDR3 DNA reads TGTGCCAGCAGTTCCGAACAGGCCCTTAAGGGAGGCTACACCTTC.

The chain uses TRBV19 and TRBJ1-1, with a tentative D call TRBD1 (5 bases). Trimming stripped 9 bases from V and 1 base from J, with 18 bases between. Germline V CDR1 and CDR2: LNHDA, SQIVND (reference sequence). CDR3 size: 15 residues. The CDR3 sequence is CASPPLPDRNTEAFF. The CDR3 DNA reads TGTGCCAGCCCACCTCTCCCCGACAGGAACACTGAAGCTTTCTTT.

This clone is labeled as large. V and J are TRBV6-5 and TRBJ2-2; no reliable D call. Trimming took off 6 bases at V and 9 bases at J, with 17 bases between the two ends. The CDR3 contains 14 residues. Germline assignment: CDR1 MNHEY and CDR2 SVGAGI. The CDR3 region is CASRTLGSDRELFF. The DNA for the CDR3 is TGTGCCAGCAGGACTCTGGGGTCGGACCGGGAGCTGTTTTTT.

The chain uses TRBV7-3 and TRBJ2-3; 11 bases fit TRBD2. The V gene end was trimmed by 5 bases and the J gene end by 0 bases; junction bases not matched to a gene: 4. The germline V gene has CDR1 SGHTA and CDR2 FQGTGA. The CDR3 consists of 16 residues. This CDR3 is CASSPIAGGSTDTQYF. CDR3 coding DNA: TGTGCCAGCAGCCCCATAGCGGGGGGGAGCACAGATACGCAGTATTTT.

The chain couples TRBV7-9 to TRBJ1-2; D perhaps matches TRBD1 (6 bases). Trimming took 4 bases from V and 6 from J, leaving 12 bases between them. The CDR3 has 13 amino acids. Looked up from germline, CDR1 is SEHNR and CDR2 is FQNEAQ (reference sequence). This CDR3 is CASSSGAADGYTF. CDR3 DNA sequence: TGTGCCAGCAGCTCGGGGGCGGCAGATGGCTACACCTTC. The full variable domain, completed using reference TRBV7-9 and TRBJ1-2, is DTGVSQNPRHKITKRGQNVTFRCDPISEHNRLYWYRQTLGQGPEFLTYFQNEAQLEKSRLLSDRFSAERPKGSFSTLEIQRTEQGDSAMYLCASSSGAADGYTFGSGTRLTVV.